This passage covers 5 T cell receptor beta chains from one sample sequenced in a study of T-cell reconstitution after alpha-beta-depleted transplantation in children. This sample's TCRbeta library carried unique molecular identifier barcodes. TCRdb reanalysed the PCR reads using MiXCR and keeps one entry per CDR3 protein. The sample consists of a few hundred thousand distinct CDR3 sequences, about 16% of them appearing once. This material consisted of PBMCs, mostly from graft donor cells, taken 360 days after TCRalphabeta/CD19-depleted stem cell transplant. The receptors shown here come from a boy younger than two who had a stem cell transplant for Wiskott-Aldrich syndrome, so the T cells may come from the graft donor.

The sample holds many counts of this clonotype. J is TRBJ2-3 and V is TRBV12-3 or TRBV12-4, with 8 bases aligning to TRBD2. The CDR3 extends over 14 amino acids. The junction had 7 bases not matched to a gene; V was cut back by 6 bases and J by 5 bases. The CDR3 nucleotides read TGTGCCAGCAGGGCGCGGGGGGCCCAAGATACGCAGTATTTT. It encodes CASRARGAQDTQYF.

The chain couples TRBV7-2 to TRBJ2-7; the D gene is possibly TRBD2 (5 bases). CDR3 length: 14 amino acids. In germline, CDR1 is SGHTA, CDR2 FQGNSA. V was trimmed by 1 base and J by 3 bases, leaving 10 bases between them. In nucleotides, the CDR3 is TGTGCCAGCAGCTTAGTGGGGAGATACTACGAGCAGTACTTC. This translates into CASSLVGRYYEQYF.

The chain employs TRBV6-5 and TRBJ2-7, with 7 nucleotides matching TRBD1. CDR1 MNHEY and CDR2 SVGAGI come from the germline V gene. The CDR3 runs 14 residues. V lost 1 base to trimming and J lost 4 bases; unmatched junction nucleotides: 4. The CDR3 is CASSYWGQSYEQYF. The CDR3 nucleotides are TGTGCCAGCAGTTACTGGGGACAGAGTTACGAGCAGTACTTC.

The chain couples TRBV12-3 or TRBV12-4 to TRBJ2-5, with 10 bases lining up with TRBD2. The CDR3 loop spans 15 amino acids. J lost 4 bases, V lost 3 bases, and 5 bases had no gene match. The CDR3: CASSFPAGGPETQYF. DNA for the CDR3: TGTGCCAGCAGTTTTCCAGCGGGAGGGCCAGAGACCCAGTACTTC.

The V gene is TRBV5-1, the J gene TRBJ2-2; D perhaps matches TRBD1 (6 bases). Germline CDR1 SGHRS, CDR2 YFSETQ. Trimming stripped 2 bases from V and 0 bases from J, with 8 bases between. The length of the CDR3 is 15 residues. The chain's CDR3 is CASSFGQSNTGELFF. CDR3 nucleotides: TGCGCCAGCAGCTTTGGACAGTCGAACACCGGGGAGCTGTTTTTT. Full variable domain (missing parts from reference TRBV5-1 and TRBJ2-2): KAGVTQTPRYLIKTRGQQVTLSCSPISGHRSVSWYQQTPGQGLQFLFEYFSETQRNKGNFPGRFSGRQFSNSRSEMNVSTLELGDSALYLCASSFGQSNTGELFFGEGSRLTVL.